The entry that follows covers one T cell receptor (beta chain) sequence. No antigen is known for it. Germline V lookup: CDR1 MDHEN, CDR2 SYDVKM. The ends lost 2 bases at V and 6 bases at J; junction bases unmatched: 4. The CDR3 spans 14 residues. These data come from a study of T cell responses to AZD1222 COVID-19 vaccine. Sequencing was performed with immunoSEQ multiplex PCR; in TCRdb, only in-frame clones are kept and a portion is missing. This sample has 160,000 or so clones, with around 90% found just once. Study-level results: The donors showed a predominance of white British ancestry and of females, with possible underestimation of clonal diversity. Recipients of AZD1222 seropositive at baseline numbered only 5 or 6. Samples come after the peak T cell response, not at day 14.

The source was peripheral blood, collected on day 0 of AZD1222 vaccination. The source of this sequence is an adult in good health. The chain is built from TRBV28 and TRBJ1-5; 7 bases agree with TRBD1. CDR3 DNA: TGTGCCAGCAGTTTAACAGGGGCTCTTCAGCCCCAGCATTTT. As protein: CASSLTGALQPQHF.